This TCR beta chain was identified during a study of beta chain features in type 1 diabetes. In its sample, this clone was seen a few times. Antigen specificity is unknown. Each of the sorted populations had a purity greater than 95%. Study-wide results and caveats: Naive, central memory and Treg TCRB repertoires seemed to resemble each other more closely in patients than they did in healthy donors. Type 1 diabetes patients showed fewer insertions and more deletions at VDJ junctions.

The CDR3 contains 15 residues. Deletions cut 3 bases from V and 4 bases from J, with 12 bases between. Germline CDR1 and CDR2: SGHTA and FQGNSA. Since all of the isolated RNA was reverse transcribed, expressed TCRB transcripts were what got sequenced. Repertoires were generated with immunoSEQ multiplex PCR, while TCRdb's copy carries only in-frame clones and drops some. The sample has about 150,000 clones, roughly 10% seen once. The sequenced material came from central memory CD4+ T cells from blood. This TCR came from a man between 18 and 35 years old in good health. The V and J genes are TRBV7-2 and TRBJ2-2; a weak D match, TRBD2 (5 bases). The CDR3 nucleotides are TGTGCCAGCAGCTTCGGCGGGCTGGTCACCGGGGAGCTGTTTTTT. It yields the protein CASSFGGLVTGELFF.